The rows below give T cell receptor beta chains drawn from one sample of a study of graft-versus-host responses after intestinal transplantation. The data were produced by immunoSEQ multiplex PCR, yet TCRdb's version contains in-frame clones alone and is incomplete. The sample carries roughly 30,000 clones, about 79% recorded once. Antigen specificity for these receptors is unknown. Sequences were derived from unstimulated CD8+ T cells sorted from spleen or lymph node cells, sampled before intestinal transplant. These TCRs come from a human donor who received an intestinal transplant. Each CDR3 is given with its conserved first and last residue. D genes are given only for firm matches. The size entry is marked missing in some rows and otherwise reads once, few, many or a size class.

cdr3_aa,cdr3_nt,v_call,j_call,clone_size,d_call
CASSFAGAHNEQFF,TGTGCCAGCAGTTTTGCGGGAGCTCACAATGAGCAGTTCTTC,TRBV6-5,TRBJ2-1,few,TRBD2
CSVVVRTEAFF,TGCAGCGTTGTTGTCCGCACTGAAGCTTTCTTT,TRBV29-1,TRBJ1-1,once,NA
CASSRQGVTTEAFF,TGTGCCAGCAGCAGACAGGGTGTGACAACTGAAGCTTTCTTT,TRBV2,TRBJ1-1,NA,TRBD1
CASSFRGETYEQYF,TGCGCCAGCAGCTTTCGCGGCGAAACCTACGAGCAGTACTTC,TRBV5-1,TRBJ2-7,NA,NA
CASSPDRGLYEQYF,TGTGCCAGCAGCCCGGACAGGGGCCTATACGAGCAGTACTTC,TRBV5-6,TRBJ2-7,NA,TRBD1
CASSFPPSGPINQPQHF,TGTGCCAGCAGTTTTCCCCCAAGCGGCCCGATCAATCAGCCCCAGCATTTT,TRBV28,TRBJ1-5,NA,NA
CAISEGGHLGEKLFF,TGTGCCATCAGTGAGGGAGGCCACCTGGGGGAAAAACTGTTTTTT,TRBV10-3,TRBJ1-4,NA,NA
CASSLFGQGVSSREQYF,TGTGCCAGCAGTTTATTTGGGCAGGGCGTTTCGTCACGCGAGCAGTACTTC,TRBV28,TRBJ2-7,NA,NA
CASSLVRNYGYTF,TGTGCCAGCAGTTTAGTCAGAAACTATGGCTACACCTTC,TRBV27,TRBJ1-2,NA,NA
CASSPGLAGTGELFF,TGTGCCAGCAGCCCAGGACTAGCGGGTACCGGGGAGCTGTTTTTT,TRBV4-2,TRBJ2-2,NA,TRBD2
CASGPRQGGETQYF,TGCGCCAGCGGGCCTCGGCAGGGCGGAGAGACCCAGTACTTC,TRBV5-1,TRBJ2-5,NA,NA
CASSMGQGANYGYTF,TGTGCCAGTAGTATGGGACAGGGGGCGAACTATGGCTACACCTTC,TRBV19,TRBJ1-2,NA,TRBD1
CASSSGLAGSYEQYF,TGTGCCAGCAGCTCTGGACTAGCAGGCTCCTACGAGCAGTACTTC,TRBV7-9,TRBJ2-7,NA,TRBD2
CASSSRAGVNTEAFF,TGTGCCAGCAGCTCCCGAGCAGGCGTGAACACTGAAGCTTTCTTT,TRBV7-9,TRBJ1-1,NA,NA
CASSLVSSSGETQYF,TGTGCCAGCAGCTTAGTGTCCTCTTCGGGGGAGACCCAGTACTTC,TRBV7-9,TRBJ2-5,NA,NA
CASSLRDNYEQYF,TGCGCCAGCAGCTTGCGCGACAACTACGAGCAGTACTTC,TRBV5-1,TRBJ2-7,NA,NA
CASSFTVNTEAFF,TGTGCCAGCAGCTTTACGGTGAACACTGAAGCTTTCTTT,TRBV7-9,TRBJ1-1,NA,NA
CASSLVTRSSEAFF,TGTGCCAGCAGCTTGGTGACTCGAAGTTCTGAAGCTTTCTTT,TRBV5-4,TRBJ1-1,NA,NA
CASSQGDKGHTDTQYF,TGTGCCAGCAGTCAAGGGGACAAGGGACACACAGATACGCAGTATTTT,TRBV28,TRBJ2-3,NA,NA
CASTPRVGETQYF,TGTGCCAGCACGCCTAGAGTCGGTGAGACCCAGTACTTC,TRBV5-8,TRBJ2-5,NA,NA
CASSRREPGHEQFF,TGTGCCAGCAGTCGTCGGGAGCCGGGGCATGAGCAGTTCTTC,TRBV27,TRBJ2-1,NA,NA
CARDRFSYEQYF,TGCGCCAGAGACAGATTCTCCTACGAGCAGTACTTC,TRBV10-1,TRBJ2-7,NA,NA
CASSFGAGELFF,TGTGCCAGCAGTTTCGGAGCCGGGGAGCTGTTTTTT,TRBV27,TRBJ2-2,once,NA
CATSERGWGPDTQYF,TGTGCCACCAGTGAGAGAGGTTGGGGCCCAGATACGCAGTATTTT,TRBV15,TRBJ2-3,once,NA
CASEKQDSYEQYF,TGCGCCAGCGAGAAACAGGACTCCTACGAGCAGTACTTC,TRBV5-5,TRBJ2-7,NA,NA
CASSPSGGSYYEQYF,TGCGCCAGCAGCCCTAGCGGGGGGTCCTACTACGAGCAGTACTTC,TRBV5-1,TRBJ2-7,few,TRBD2
CASSFLRLAGPTDTQYF,TGTGCCAGCAGTTTCCTTCGACTAGCGGGGCCCACAGATACGCAGTATTTT,TRBV27,TRBJ2-3,NA,TRBD2
CASSPGLTPYEQYF,TGTGCCAGCAGTCCGGGACTTACTCCCTACGAGCAGTACTTC,TRBV27,TRBJ2-7,NA,NA
CASRSLPPVYTDTQYF,TGTGCCAGCAGGTCTCTGCCACCGGTATACACAGATACGCAGTATTTT,TRBV2,TRBJ2-3,once,NA
CASSLQGRVHEQYF,TGTGCCAGCAGCTTGCAGGGGAGGGTTCACGAGCAGTACTTC,TRBV7-9,TRBJ2-7,NA,NA
CASSAGTGVFEQYF,TGTGCCAGCAGCGCCGGGACAGGGGTGTTCGAGCAGTACTTC,TRBV6-1,TRBJ2-7,NA,TRBD1
CASSLAEAGQGSTGELFF,TGTGCCAGCAGCTTAGCGGAAGCGGGACAGGGATCCACCGGGGAGCTGTTTTTT,TRBV7-6,TRBJ2-2,NA,TRBD1
CASRLGGTGSNQPQHF,TGTGCAAGTCGCTTAGGAGGGACAGGGTCCAATCAGCCCCAGCATTTT,TRBV12-2,TRBJ1-5,NA,NA
CASSSTSGVTYNEQFF,TGTGCCAGCAGCTCCACATCAGGGGTTACCTACAATGAGCAGTTCTTC,TRBV7-3,TRBJ2-1,NA,NA
CASSSQLQSGIRLAGGPIDTQYF,TGTGCCAGCAGTTCCCAACTACAGTCGGGGATCCGACTAGCGGGAGGGCCGATAGATACGCAGTATTTT,TRBV28,TRBJ2-3,NA,TRBD2
CATSRGLAVSYNEQFF,TGTGCCACCAGCCGGGGACTAGCGGTTTCCTACAATGAGCAGTTCTTC,TRBV15,TRBJ2-1,NA,TRBD2